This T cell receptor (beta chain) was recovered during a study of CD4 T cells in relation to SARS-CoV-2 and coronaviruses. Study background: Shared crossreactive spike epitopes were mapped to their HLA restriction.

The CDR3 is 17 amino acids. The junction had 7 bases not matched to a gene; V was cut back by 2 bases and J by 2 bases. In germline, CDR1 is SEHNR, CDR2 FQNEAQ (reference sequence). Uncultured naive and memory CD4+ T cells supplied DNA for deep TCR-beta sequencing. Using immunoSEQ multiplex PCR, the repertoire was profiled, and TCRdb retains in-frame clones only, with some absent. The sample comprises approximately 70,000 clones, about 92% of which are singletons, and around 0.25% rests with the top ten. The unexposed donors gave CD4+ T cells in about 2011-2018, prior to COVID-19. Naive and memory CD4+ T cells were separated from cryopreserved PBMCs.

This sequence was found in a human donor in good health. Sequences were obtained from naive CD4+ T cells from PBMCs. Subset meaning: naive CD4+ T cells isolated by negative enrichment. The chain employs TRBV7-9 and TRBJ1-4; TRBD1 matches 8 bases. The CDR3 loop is CASSLFGQGATNEKLFF. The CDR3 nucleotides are TGTGCCAGCAGCTTATTTGGCCAGGGGGCTACTAATGAAAAACTGTTTTTT.